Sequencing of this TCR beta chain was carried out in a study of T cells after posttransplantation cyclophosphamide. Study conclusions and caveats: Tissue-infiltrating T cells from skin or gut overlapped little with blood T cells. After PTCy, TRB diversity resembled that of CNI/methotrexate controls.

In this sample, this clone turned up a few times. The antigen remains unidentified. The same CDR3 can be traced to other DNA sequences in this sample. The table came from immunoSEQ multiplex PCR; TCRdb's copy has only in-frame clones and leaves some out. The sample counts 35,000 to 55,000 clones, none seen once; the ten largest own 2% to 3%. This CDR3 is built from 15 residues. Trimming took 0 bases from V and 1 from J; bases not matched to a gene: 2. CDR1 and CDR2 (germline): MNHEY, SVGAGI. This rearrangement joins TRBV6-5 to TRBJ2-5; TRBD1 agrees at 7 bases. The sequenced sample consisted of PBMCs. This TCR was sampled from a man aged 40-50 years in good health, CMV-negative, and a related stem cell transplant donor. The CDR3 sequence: CASSYSGGPQETQYF. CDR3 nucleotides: TGTGCCAGCAGTTACTCAGGGGGCCCCCAAGAGACCCAGTACTTC.